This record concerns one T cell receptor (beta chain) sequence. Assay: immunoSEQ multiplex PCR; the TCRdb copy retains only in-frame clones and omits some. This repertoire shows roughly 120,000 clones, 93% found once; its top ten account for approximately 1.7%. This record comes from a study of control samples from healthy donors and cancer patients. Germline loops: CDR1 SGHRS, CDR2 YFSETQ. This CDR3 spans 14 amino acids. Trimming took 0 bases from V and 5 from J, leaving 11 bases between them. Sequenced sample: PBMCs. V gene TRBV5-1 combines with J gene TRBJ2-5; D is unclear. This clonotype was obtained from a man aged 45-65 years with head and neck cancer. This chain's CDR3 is CASSLAPPSETQYF. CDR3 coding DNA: TGCGCCAGCAGCTTGGCCCCCCCGTCGGAGACCCAGTACTTC. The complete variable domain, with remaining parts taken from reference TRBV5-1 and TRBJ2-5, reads KAGVTQTPRYLIKTRGQQVTLSCSPISGHRSVSWYQQTPGQGLQFLFEYFSETQRNKGNFPGRFSGRQFSNSRSEMNVSTLELGDSALYLCASSLAPPSETQYFGPGTRLLVL.